A single sample is the source of the 29 T cell receptor beta chains below, sequenced in a study of T cell responses to AZD1222 COVID-19 vaccine. Produced via immunoSEQ multiplex PCR; TCRdb's table is partial and in-frame only. This sample's clone table lists 150,000 or so clones. Sequencing was performed on peripheral blood. The origin of the receptors is an adult in good health.

The chain combines TRBV6-5 with TRBJ2-2; 9 positions agree with TRBD1. Germline trimming cut 4 bases from V and 1 base from J; bases unmatched to any gene: 4. Per the germline V gene, CDR1 is MNHEY and CDR2 is SVGAGI. This CDR3 contains 16 residues. CDR3 in DNA: TGTGCCAGCAGTTTTGGACAGGGGCAGAACACCGGGGAGCTGTTTTTT. Residues: CASSFGQGQNTGELFF.

V gene TRBV3-1 (or the pseudogene TRBV3-2) combines with J gene TRBJ1-6, with D possibly matching TRBD1 (6 bases). V was cut by 4 bases and J by 5 bases, with 12 bases left in between. The CDR3 is 15 residues long. In germline, CDR1 is LGHDT, CDR2 YNNKEL (reference sequence). CDR3 in amino acids: CASSREGGNNSPLHF. The CDR3 nucleotides read TGTGCCAGCAGCCGGGAAGGGGGTAATAATTCACCCCTCCACTTT.

The V call is TRBV2, the J call TRBJ1-4, with 7 positions matching TRBD1. Germline V gene lookup returns CDR1 SNHLY and CDR2 FYNNEI. V trimming: 6 bases; J trimming: 2 bases; junction bases outside the gene matches: 3. CDR3 size: 14 residues. The CDR3 bases are TGTGCCAGCAGCCAGACAGGGACTAATGAAAAACTGTTTTTT. This gives the protein CASSQTGTNEKLFF.

The chain carries TRBV10-3 and TRBJ1-6; possible D gene TRBD1, 5 bases. CDR3 length: 14 amino acids. The V end was cut by 11 bases, the J end by 10 bases, with 21 bases between. Germline V lookup: CDR1 ENHRY, CDR2 SYGVKD. The CDR3 is CASSREGGGSPLHF. The CDR3 DNA is TGTGCCTCGAGCAGGGAGGGAGGTGGCTCACCCCTCCACTTT.

The rearrangement joins TRBV5-1 to TRBJ2-7, with D possibly being TRBD2 (6 bases). The CDR3 spans 15 residues. V shed 5 bases and J shed 4 bases, with 19 bases lying between them. Per the germline V gene, CDR1 is SGHRS and CDR2 is YFSETQ. CDR3 nucleotide sequence: TGCGCCAGCAGACCCGGGGATACTAGCATATACGAGCAGTACTTC. This gives the protein CASRPGDTSIYEQYF.

This chain connects TRBV3-1 (or the pseudogene TRBV3-2) to TRBJ2-7; D uncertain. Germline assignment: CDR1 LGHDT and CDR2 YNNKEL (reference sequence). CDR3 length equals 15 residues. The germline V and J ends were trimmed by 4 bases and 7 bases, with 20 bases remaining between them. The DNA of the CDR3 is TGTGCCAGCAGCCCCCGCCCGGTTCCGACGGAGGAGCAGTACTTC. It is translated as CASSPRPVPTEEQYF.

The J gene is TRBJ2-2, the V gene TRBV7-2; D uncertain. Germline V gene data show CDR1 as SGHTA and CDR2 as FQGNSA. The V end was cut by 1 base, the J end by 4 bases, with 7 bases between. CDR3 length: 14 amino acids. The CDR3 here is CASSLVAGTGELFF. The CDR3 nucleotides read TGTGCCAGCAGCTTAGTCGCTGGCACCGGGGAGCTGTTTTTT. The full variable domain, with the rest looked up from reference TRBV7-2 and TRBJ2-2, is GAGVSQSPSNKVTEKGKDVELRCDPISGHTALYWYRQSLGQGLEFLIYFQGNSAPDKSGLPSDRFSAERTGGSVSTLTIQRTQQEDSAVYLCASSLVAGTGELFFGEGSRLTVL.

This chain connects TRBV18 to TRBJ2-4, with TRBD1 matching over 7 bases. Germline loops: CDR1 KGHSH, CDR2 LQKENI. CDR3 length equals 17 residues. The J segment lost 0 bases and the V segment lost 6 bases, leaving 11 bases of the junction unmatched. CDR3 in amino acids: CASSVGTAQGAKNIQYF. The CDR3 DNA is TGTGCCAGCTCGGTAGGGACAGCCCAGGGAGCCAAAAACATTCAGTACTTC.

The chain employs TRBV2 and TRBJ1-5, with a weak D call TRBD1 (6 bases). The CDR3 spans 15 residues. Trimming left V 7 bases short and J 0 bases short, with 13 bases between. Germline V gene sequence: CDR1 SNHLY, CDR2 FYNNEI. CDR3 amino acids: CASTPGELSNQPQHF. The CDR3 DNA reads TGTGCCAGCACCCCAGGGGAACTTAGCAATCAGCCCCAGCATTTT.

Comment on this clone: Germline and junction disagree at one end, which may indicate a read error. The J gene is TRBJ2-1, the V gene TRBV7-2; 11 bases are shared with TRBD2. The CDR3 totals 14 residues. Germline V CDR1 and CDR2: SGHTA, FQGNSA. The CDR3 DNA follows: TGTGCCAGCAGCATAGCGGGGGGGCCACAGGAGCAGTTCTTC. Protein product: CASSIAGGPQEQFF.

This chain connects TRBV15 to TRBJ1-1; D may be TRBD1 (5 bases). Germline assignment: CDR1 LNHNV and CDR2 YYDKDF (reference sequence). Trimming took off 5 bases at V and 0 bases at J, with 10 bases between the two ends. This CDR3 spans 14 amino acids. The CDR3 sequence is CATSAGRMNTEAFF. CDR3 sequence (DNA): TGTGCCACCAGCGCAGGGAGGATGAACACTGAAGCTTTCTTT.

The genes are TRBV5-4 and TRBJ1-2; D is undetermined. Deletions cut 3 bases from V and 5 bases from J, with 11 bases between. The CDR3 has 13 residues. The germline gives CDR1 SGHNT, CDR2 YYREEE (reference sequence). CDR3 protein: CASSSPPAYGYTF. DNA of the CDR3: TGTGCCAGCAGCTCGCCCCCGGCTTATGGCTACACCTTC.

This chain connects TRBV6-5 to TRBJ1-1, with D maybe TRBD1 (5 bases). Germline V gene lookup returns CDR1 MNHEY and CDR2 SVGAGI. Trimming removed 8 bases from V and 5 bases from J, with 18 bases in between. The CDR3 is 14 amino acids. CDR3 DNA: TGTGCCAGCCGGCCGGGGGGGGGAGGGACTGAAGCTTTCTTT. Protein: CASRPGGGGTEAFF.

This chain connects TRBV2 to TRBJ2-7; 8 nucleotides match TRBD1. The CDR3 consists of 14 residues. J was trimmed by 4 bases and V by 8 bases; bases with no gene match: 10. Looked up from germline, CDR1 is SNHLY and CDR2 is FYNNEI. CDR3 coding DNA: TGTGCCAGCTTGGGGGGCCAGGGGGCTTACGAGCAGTACTTC. Translation gives CASLGGQGAYEQYF.

The rearrangement joins TRBV7-9 to TRBJ1-2; D is unresolved. Trimming cost V 4 bases and J 7 bases, with 13 bases left between them. The length of the CDR3 is 13 residues. CDR1 is SEHNR and CDR2 is FQNEAQ in the germline V gene (reference sequence). In DNA, the CDR3 is TGTGCCAGCAGCTCCGAGACGTTGGCTGGCTACACCTTC. It codes for CASSSETLAGYTF.

V and J are TRBV5-1 and TRBJ1-1; no definite D call. Trimming shortened V by 0 bases and J by 7 bases, and 10 bases separated the two germline ends. CDR3 size: 13 residues. Germline V gene sequence: CDR1 SGHRS, CDR2 YFSETQ. This CDR3 reads CASSLAGRSEAFF. In DNA, the CDR3 is TGCGCCAGCAGCTTGGCCGGACGTAGTGAAGCTTTCTTT.

The V call is TRBV3-1 (or the pseudogene TRBV3-2), the J call TRBJ2-7; 10 nucleotides line up with TRBD1. This CDR3 is 13 amino acids long. The V gene's germline CDR1 is LGHDT and CDR2 YNNKEL (reference sequence). With 6 bases clipped from V and 6 bases from J, the junction kept 5 bases outside the gene matches. CDR3 sequence reads: CASRLGTGVEQYF. The CDR3 DNA reads TGTGCCAGCAGACTCGGGACAGGGGTCGAGCAGTACTTC.

The chain recombines TRBV5-4 with TRBJ2-1, with 10 bases that match TRBD1. CDR3 length: 15 amino acids. Germline CDR1 reads SGHNT; CDR2 reads YYREEE (reference sequence). V dropped 5 bases and J dropped 4; count of bases not matched to a gene: 6. The CDR3 nucleotides read TGTGCCAGCAGAAAGGACAGGGGGACTTACAATGAGCAGTTCTTC. Amino acid sequence: CASRKDRGTYNEQFF.

This chain uses TRBV30 with TRBJ1-3; D gene unclear. The ends were cut back, 3 bases at V and 0 bases at J, with 9 bases in the middle. The CDR3 has 14 residues. The germline V gene encodes CDR1 GTSNPN and CDR2 SVGIG (reference sequence). CDR3 sequence (DNA): TGTGCCTGGAGGTTCGGAGGCTCTGGAAACACCATATATTTT. Protein: CAWRFGGSGNTIYF. Full variable domain (remainder filled in from reference TRBV30 and TRBJ1-3): SQTIHQWPATLVQPVGSPLSLECTVEGTSNPNLYWYRQAAGRGLQLLFYSVGIGQISSEVPQNLSASRPQDRQFILSSKKLLLSDSGFYLCAWRFGGSGNTIYFGEGSWLTVV.

This chain uses TRBV6-5 with TRBJ1-2, with 8 bases identical to TRBD1. The J segment lost 4 bases and the V segment lost 6 bases, leaving 7 bases of the junction unmatched. The CDR3 has 14 amino acids. Germline V gives CDR1 MNHEY, CDR2 SVGAGI. CDR3 coding DNA: TGTGCCAGCAGCGACAGGGGCCGAAGCTATGGCTACACCTTC. Translation: CASSDRGRSYGYTF.

The V and J genes are TRBV6-2 or TRBV6-3 and TRBJ2-7; 9 bases agree with TRBD2. This CDR3 region has 13 residues. From germline, CDR1 is MNHEY and CDR2 SVGEGT. The ends lost 0 bases at V and 9 bases at J; junction bases unmatched: 3. The CDR3 bases are TGTGCCAGCAGTTACTCGTCTAGCGGGGCGCAGTACTTC. As protein: CASSYSSSGAQYF.

J is TRBJ2-3 and V is TRBV3-1 (or the pseudogene TRBV3-2); D may correspond to TRBD1 or TRBD2 (5 bases each). This CDR3 has 16 residues. The V end lost 2 bases, the J end lost 0 bases, and 12 bases lay between the germline ends. Germline-derived CDR1 and CDR2 are LGHDT and YNNKEL (reference sequence). CDR3 coding DNA: TGTGCCAGCAGCCAAATCGGGGCAGCTAGCACAGATACGCAGTATTTT. Residues: CASSQIGAASTDTQYF.

The J gene is TRBJ2-3, the V gene TRBV3-1 (or the pseudogene TRBV3-2), with D tentatively TRBD2 (6 bases). The CDR3 consists of 14 residues. Trimming stripped 1 base from V and 2 bases from J, with 7 bases between. The germline CDR1 and CDR2 sequences are LGHDT and YNNKEL (reference sequence). DNA of the CDR3: TGTGCCAGCAGCCAAGGCGGGGACACAGATACGCAGTATTTT. Protein: CASSQGGDTDTQYF.

The V gene is TRBV9, the J gene TRBJ1-3; tentatively, D is TRBD1 (5 bases). The CDR3 covers 14 residues. With 9 bases removed from V and 2 bases from J, the gap between germline ends came to 15 bases. Germline assignment: CDR1 SGDLS and CDR2 YYNGEE. The CDR3 spells CANSPSRAGNTIYF. The CDR3 coding sequence is TGTGCCAATTCACCTAGCAGGGCTGGAAACACCATATATTTT.

This chain joins TRBV29-1 and TRBJ2-3; 16 bases agree with TRBD2. Germline-derived CDR1 and CDR2 are SQVTM and ANQGSEA. The trim removed 5 bases at V and 5 bases at J, leaving 4 bases unmatched. The CDR3 runs 15 residues. CDR3: CSVPGLAGGLDTQYF. CDR3 nucleotide sequence: TGCAGCGTTCCGGGACTAGCGGGGGGGTTAGATACGCAGTATTTT.

The genes are TRBV27 and TRBJ1-2; D might be TRBD1 (6 bases). CDR3 length: 15 residues. Trimming took 6 bases from V and 8 from J, leaving 22 bases between them. Germline lookup yields CDR1 MNHEY and CDR2 SMNVEV (reference sequence). The CDR3 reads CASSRLVGGGSGYTF. As DNA, the CDR3 is TGTGCCAGCAGCCGCCTGGTGGGGGGCGGGTCGGGCTACACCTTC.

V and J are TRBV27 and TRBJ1-2; D is perhaps TRBD1 (6 bases). The CDR3 is made up of 19 amino acids. Looked up from germline, CDR1 is MNHEY and CDR2 is SMNVEV (reference sequence). V lost 2 bases and J lost 0, with 22 bases in between. The CDR3 DNA follows: TGTGCCAGCAGTTTAGAAGGCCCAAGTGTCGGGGGGCCTAACTATGGCTACACCTTC. Its translation is CASSLEGPSVGGPNYGYTF.

The V gene is TRBV9, the J gene TRBJ2-5, with a weak D call TRBD1 (6 bases). There are 16 residues in the CDR3. From germline, CDR1 is SGDLS and CDR2 YYNGEE. Trimming took 0 bases from V and 5 from J, leaving 17 bases between them. Written as DNA, the CDR3 is TGTGCCAGCAGCGTAGGGCAGGGGTCGGCAAGCGAGACCCAGTACTTC. Translating gives CASSVGQGSASETQYF.

The gene calls are TRBV15 and TRBJ1-5, with D maybe TRBD1 (5 bases). CDR1 and CDR2 from the germline V gene are LNHNV and YYDKDF (reference sequence). V gave up 0 bases and J gave up 5 bases, with 8 bases separating them. The CDR3 covers 14 residues. The chain's CDR3 is CATSRESGYQPQHF. For the CDR3, the DNA is TGTGCCACCAGCAGAGAATCAGGGTATCAGCCCCAGCATTTT.